Listed here are 31 T cell receptor beta chains from one sample, sequenced in a study of blood T cell repertoires in COVID-19 (dated by TCRdb to 2020 to 2022). Libraries were built with the immunoSEQ multiplex PCR assay. Imported from immuneACCESS, the table was reduced by TCRdb to in-frame sequences with V and J called. These copies leave out some clones; in studies compared against another copy, an unresolved V gene accounts for under half, and the cause of the remainder is not known. The sample includes roughly 120,000 clones, with about 92% observed a single time. The ten top clones hold around 3.8% of the sample. The specimen was peripheral blood. Every receptor here comes from a man aged 50-60 years with active COVID-19.

The V gene is TRBV3-1 (or the pseudogene TRBV3-2), the J gene TRBJ2-7, with 9 nucleotides matching TRBD2. Unmatched junction bases numbered 5, after V lost 0 bases and J lost 5 bases. This CDR3 contains 15 residues. Looked up from germline, CDR1 is LGHDT and CDR2 is YNNKEL (reference sequence). The CDR3 protein is CASSQDLAGWNEQYF. The CDR3 nucleotides read TGTGCCAGCAGCCAAGATCTAGCGGGGTGGAACGAGCAGTACTTC.

The chain couples TRBV5-5 to TRBJ2-1, with TRBD2 matching 15 bases. Trimming cost V 3 bases and J 7 bases; bases outside gene matches: 5. The V gene's germline CDR1 is SGHKS and CDR2 YYEKEE (reference sequence). The CDR3 is made up of 16 amino acids. This CDR3 reads CASSWFGLAGGNEQFF. DNA of the CDR3: TGTGCCAGCAGCTGGTTTGGACTAGCGGGAGGGAATGAGCAGTTCTTC.

The chain recombines TRBV19 with TRBJ1-1; no firm D call. The germline V gene has CDR1 LNHDA and CDR2 SQIVND (reference sequence). The CDR3 is 12 amino acids. Trimming took off 6 bases at V and 6 bases at J, with 11 bases between the two ends. CDR3 sequence reads: CASRRTGAEAFF. For the CDR3, the DNA is TGTGCCAGTAGGCGAACGGGTGCTGAAGCTTTCTTT.

Here the CDR3 DNA reads TGTGCCAGCAGTGAGGCGACTAACACAAAAGAGACCCAGTACTTC. Its protein product is CASSEATNTKETQYF. This chain joins TRBV25-1 and TRBJ2-5, with D tentatively TRBD2 (5 bases). The CDR3 consists of 15 residues. With 3 bases removed from V and 3 bases from J, the gap between germline ends came to 14 bases. CDR1 is MGHDK, CDR2 SYGVNS, per germline.

This clone has only a few counts. The chain joins TRBV5-5 to TRBJ2-1; weak D call: TRBD2 (7 bases). Trimming removed 5 bases at V and 10 bases at J, with 16 bases between. Germline V gives CDR1 SGHKS, CDR2 YYEKEE (reference sequence). CDR3 length: 13 amino acids. In DNA, the CDR3 is TGTGCCAGCAGTTTAGGGGGGGAGAAGGAGCAGTTCTTC. Translating it yields CASSLGGEKEQFF.

The chain has TRBV6-5 and TRBJ1-6; no firm D call. Trimming cost V 0 bases and J 8 bases, with 11 bases left between them. This CDR3 spans 15 amino acids. Germline loops: CDR1 MNHEY, CDR2 SVGAGI. CDR3 nucleotides: TGTGCCAGCAGTTACTCGATACAGTTGGATTCACCCCTCCACTTT. This translates into CASSYSIQLDSPLHF.

V and J are TRBV6-5 and TRBJ1-1; TRBD1 matches at 7 bases. Per the germline V gene, CDR1 is MNHEY and CDR2 is SVGAGI. Trimming removed 6 bases from V and 2 bases from J; junction bases left unmatched: 6. The CDR3 consists of 14 residues. CDR3 protein: CASRAGTANTEAFF. The CDR3 region has the DNA TGTGCCAGCAGAGCCGGGACAGCAAACACTGAAGCTTTCTTT.

This chain connects TRBV2 to TRBJ1-1; D may be TRBD1 (5 bases). CDR3 length equals 13 residues. Trimming took off 5 bases at V and 5 bases at J, with 12 bases between the two ends. Germline V CDR1 and CDR2: SNHLY, FYNNEI. CDR3 amino acids: CASSLEGRTEAFF. The CDR3, as DNA: TGTGCCAGCAGTCTTGAGGGGAGGACTGAAGCTTTCTTT.

The sample holds one count of this clone. CDR3 nucleotides: TGTGCCAGCAGTTGGGACTCGCTGATGAGCTCCTACAATGAGCAGTTCTTC. This codes for CASSWDSLMSSYNEQFF. The chain couples TRBV7-2 to TRBJ2-1; D might be TRBD2 (6 bases). CDR1 SGHTA and CDR2 FQGNSA come from the germline V gene. The CDR3 length is 17 residues. Between the trimmed V and J ends, which lost 6 bases and 0 bases, there was a span of 18 bases.

The genes are TRBV10-3 and TRBJ2-7; weak D call: TRBD1 (6 bases). The germline gives CDR1 ENHRY, CDR2 SYGVKD. Trimming removed 8 bases from V and 4 bases from J, with 18 bases in between. This CDR3 contains 14 residues. CDR3: CAIGSGVSTYEQYF. CDR3 in DNA: TGTGCCATCGGGTCAGGGGTTTCGACTTACGAGCAGTACTTC.

This CDR3 reads CAWSGAGGNIQYF. DNA for the CDR3: TGTGCCTGGAGTGGGGCAGGAGGAAACATTCAGTACTTC. The chain has TRBV30 and TRBJ2-4, with D perhaps matching TRBD2 (5 bases). Germline V CDR1 and CDR2: GTSNPN, SVGIG (reference sequence). Trimming took 1 base from V and 6 from J, leaving 10 bases between them. This CDR3 comprises 13 residues.

The gene calls are TRBV28 and TRBJ1-2; D is undetermined. V was clipped by 3 bases and J by 4 bases, with 9 bases between them. The germline CDR1 and CDR2 sequences are MDHEN and SYDVKM. This CDR3 is built from 13 residues. Written as DNA, the CDR3 is TGTGCCAGCAGTTTTGGGCAGGCCTATGGCTACACCTTC. This codes for CASSFGQAYGYTF.

This CDR3 reads CASSQPTGGYSPLHF. In nucleotides, the CDR3 is TGTGCCAGCAGCCAACCAACAGGTGGCTATTCACCCCTCCACTTT. J is TRBJ1-6 and V is TRBV4-2; possible D gene TRBD1, 5 bases. In germline, CDR1 is LGHNA, CDR2 YNFKEQ. There are 15 residues in the CDR3. Trimming shortened V by 2 bases and J by 8 bases, and 13 bases separated the two germline ends.

The gene calls are TRBV14 and TRBJ2-1, with D perhaps TRBD2 (5 bases). CDR3 length: 16 residues. Germline V gene sequence: CDR1 SGHDN, CDR2 FVKESK. The V end was cut by 1 base, the J end by 3 bases, with 13 bases between. The CDR3 DNA reads as TGTGCCAGCAGCCAAGGGAAAGCGGCGATCTACAATGAGCAGTTCTTC. The encoded protein is CASSQGKAAIYNEQFF.

This clone was seen just once. V usage is TRBV6-5 and J usage is TRBJ2-1, with TRBD2 identical over 11 bases. V shed 6 bases and J 6 bases; nucleotides not matched to a gene: 7. CDR3 length: 15 residues. Germline V gene data show CDR1 as MNHEY and CDR2 as SVGAGI. The CDR3 region is CASSPLAGEVNEQFF. The CDR3 bases are TGTGCCAGCAGCCCACTAGCGGGAGAGGTCAATGAGCAGTTCTTC.

CDR3 sequence (DNA): TGTGCCAGCAGTCTACGACAGGGGGACACCATATATTTT. Protein sequence: CASSLRQGDTIYF. This chain uses TRBV6-5 with TRBJ1-3; 9 nucleotides align to TRBD1. This CDR3 contains 13 residues. V lost 5 bases and J lost 8; bases outside the gene matches: 4. CDR1 MNHEY and CDR2 SVGAGI come from the germline V gene.

V usage is TRBV6-6 and J usage is TRBJ2-1; the D gene is possibly TRBD1 (6 bases). CDR1 is MNHNY and CDR2 is SVGAGI in the germline V gene (reference sequence). Between the trimmed V and J ends, which lost 2 bases and 8 bases, there was a span of 19 bases. This CDR3 spans 16 amino acids. Here the CDR3 DNA reads TGTGCCAGCAGTTACGGCCAGGGGCGGGCTGGGGATGAGCAGTTCTTC. Translation gives CASSYGQGRAGDEQFF.

The J gene is TRBJ2-1, the V gene TRBV5-1, with TRBD2 as a possible D gene (5 bases). CDR1 SGHRS and CDR2 YFSETQ come from the germline V gene. CDR3 length equals 14 residues. Trimming cost V 4 bases and J 6 bases, with 14 bases left between them. CDR3: CASSPEGTLNEQFF. In nucleotides, the CDR3 is TGCGCCAGCAGCCCCGAGGGAACTCTCAATGAGCAGTTCTTC.

This clone was recorded once. The chain joins TRBV6-1 to TRBJ2-3; the match to TRBD2 covers 12 bases. J was trimmed by 1 base and V by 4 bases; bases with no gene match: 9. The CDR3 is 18 residues long. The V gene's germline CDR1 is MNHNS and CDR2 SASEGT. CDR3 DNA sequence: TGTGCCAGCAGTGTGGGGCTAGCGGGAGGGCCGGGCACAGATACGCAGTATTTT. This encodes CASSVGLAGGPGTDTQYF.

This clone is a singleton in its sample. This chain uses TRBV11-3 with TRBJ2-1; unclear D gene. Trimming removed 6 bases at V and 0 bases at J, with 12 bases between. Germline V gene sequence: CDR1 SGHNT, CDR2 YENEEA. This CDR3 region has 15 residues. The CDR3 spells CASSRESNSYNEQFF. As DNA, the CDR3 is TGTGCCAGCAGTCGTGAGTCAAACTCCTACAATGAGCAGTTCTTC. Full variable domain (outside the CDR3, taken from reference TRBV11-3 and TRBJ2-1): EAGVVQSPRYKIIEKKQPVAFWCNPISGHNTLYWYLQNLGQGPELLIRYENEEAVDDSQLPKDRFSAERLKGVDSTLKIQPAELGDSAVYLCASSRESNSYNEQFFGPGTRLTVL.

This clone has just one count. The chain has TRBV6-5 and TRBJ2-7, with a possible D match to TRBD1 (7 bases). This CDR3 region has 11 residues. The V gene's germline CDR1 is MNHEY and CDR2 SVGAGI. V gave up 6 bases and J gave up 6 bases, with 9 bases separating them. The CDR3 DNA reads as TGTGCCAGCAGGCAGGGGGGCGAGCAGTACTTC. As protein: CASRQGGEQYF.

J is TRBJ2-1 and V is TRBV6-4, with 8 positions matching TRBD2. This CDR3 contains 16 residues. Germline V CDR1 and CDR2: MRHNA, SNTAGT. V trimming: 0 bases; J trimming: 2 bases; junction bases outside the gene matches: 3. This CDR3 reads CASSDSASGPYNEQFF. DNA for the CDR3: TGTGCCAGCAGTGACTCTGCTAGCGGGCCCTACAATGAGCAGTTCTTC.

V usage is TRBV6-6 and J usage is TRBJ1-5, with D perhaps TRBD1 (6 bases). Germline V gene data show CDR1 as MNHNY and CDR2 as SVGAGI (reference sequence). The V end lost 2 bases, the J end lost 7 bases, and 18 bases lay between the germline ends. The CDR3 totals 16 residues. CDR3 coding DNA: TGTGCCAGCAGTTACGGGTCCAGGGGTGTTGTGCAGCCCCAGCATTTT. Translating gives CASSYGSRGVVQPQHF.

CDR3 protein: CASSRGQGGIYTGELFF. For the CDR3, the DNA is TGTGCCAGCAGCCGCGGACAGGGGGGGATTTACACCGGGGAGCTGTTTTTT. The chain joins TRBV14 to TRBJ2-2, with 10 bases matching TRBD1. V gave up 4 bases and J gave up 3 bases; unmatched junction bases: 8. Germline CDR1 reads SGHDN; CDR2 reads FVKESK. The CDR3 covers 17 residues.

The chain has TRBV6-5 and TRBJ1-1, with D possibly matching TRBD1 (5 bases). The CDR3 length is 15 residues. The V gene lost 0 bases and the J gene lost 0 bases, with 8 bases spanning the gap. Germline V lookup: CDR1 MNHEY, CDR2 SVGAGI. CDR3 nucleotides: TGTGCCAGCAGTTACTCACAGGAATTGAACACTGAAGCTTTCTTT. It yields the protein CASSYSQELNTEAFF.

The rearrangement joins TRBV10-3 to TRBJ2-3; D gene unclear. Germline lookup yields CDR1 ENHRY and CDR2 SYGVKD. Trimming cost V 10 bases and J 5 bases, with 19 bases left between them. The length of the CDR3 is 14 residues. In nucleotides, the CDR3 is TGTGCCACCAGGAGTGGGCAGTCAGTAGATACGCAGTATTTT. The encoded protein is CATRSGQSVDTQYF.

This rearrangement joins TRBV5-1 to TRBJ2-1, with D possibly being TRBD1 (5 bases). Germline CDR1 SGHRS, CDR2 YFSETQ. The V and J ends lost 4 bases and 3 bases respectively, with 8 bases between them. This CDR3 region has 13 residues. The CDR3 region is CASSVRGYNEQFF. The CDR3 DNA is TGCGCCAGCAGCGTAAGGGGCTACAATGAGCAGTTCTTC.

This chain uses TRBV2 with TRBJ2-3, with TRBD1 identical over 8 bases. Germline values: CDR1 SNHLY, CDR2 FYNNEI. This CDR3 has 14 amino acids. Germline trimming cut 7 bases from V and 1 base from J; bases unmatched to any gene: 4. The CDR3 is CASKKDRGTDTQYF. The CDR3 DNA reads as TGTGCCAGCAAAAAGGACAGGGGCACAGATACGCAGTATTTT. The complete variable domain, with remaining parts taken from reference TRBV2 and TRBJ2-3, reads EPEVTQTPSHQVTQMGQEVILRCVPISNHLYFYWYRQILGQKVEFLVSFYNNEISEKSEIFDDQFSVERPDGSNFTLKIRSTKLEDSAMYFCASKKDRGTDTQYFGPGTRLTVL.

This chain connects TRBV6-5 to TRBJ1-5, with a weak D call TRBD1 (6 bases). Per germline, CDR1 MNHEY and CDR2 SVGAGI. The CDR3 has 15 residues. Trimming removed 6 bases at V and 1 base at J, with 13 bases between. The CDR3 DNA reads TGTGCCAGCAGGACAGGTTTAGGAAGCAATCAGCCCCAGCATTTT. Its protein product is CASRTGLGSNQPQHF.

The V call is TRBV13, the J call TRBJ2-1; TRBD2 aligns across 7 bases. The CDR3 length is 19 residues. Germline V gene sequence: CDR1 PRHDT, CDR2 FYEKMQ (reference sequence). The trim removed 0 bases at V and 5 bases at J, leaving 16 bases unmatched. The CDR3 DNA follows: TGTGCCAGCAGCTTAGGCCTTGGAAACCGGGACTACCGTAACAATGAGCAGTTCTTC. Translating it yields CASSLGLGNRDYRNNEQFF.

CDR3 in DNA: TGTGCCAGCCAGAAATCCTTCCTGGCCCCCAAAGACAATGAGCAGTTCTTC. It codes for CASQKSFLAPKDNEQFF. The chain carries TRBV2 and TRBJ2-1; D unresolved. CDR1 SNHLY and CDR2 FYNNEI come from the germline V gene. The germline V and J ends were trimmed by 8 bases and 5 bases, with 25 bases remaining between them. This CDR3 has 17 amino acids.